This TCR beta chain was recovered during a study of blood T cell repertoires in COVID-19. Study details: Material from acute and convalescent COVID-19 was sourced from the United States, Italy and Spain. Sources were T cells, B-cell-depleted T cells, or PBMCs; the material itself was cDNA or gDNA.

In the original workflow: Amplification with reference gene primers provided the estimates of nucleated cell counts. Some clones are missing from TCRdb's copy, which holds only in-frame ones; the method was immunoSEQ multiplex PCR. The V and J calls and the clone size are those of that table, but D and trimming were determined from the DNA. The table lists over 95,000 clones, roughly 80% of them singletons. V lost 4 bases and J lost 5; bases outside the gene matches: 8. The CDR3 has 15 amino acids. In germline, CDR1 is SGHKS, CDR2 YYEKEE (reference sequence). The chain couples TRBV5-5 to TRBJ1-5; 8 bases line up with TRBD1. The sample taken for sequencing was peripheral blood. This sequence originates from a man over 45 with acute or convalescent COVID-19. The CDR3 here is CASSTTGAQDQPQHF. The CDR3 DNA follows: TGTGCCAGCAGCACGACAGGGGCCCAAGATCAGCCCCAGCATTTT.